This is a list of T cell receptor beta chains from one sample in a study of identical twins. TCRdb reprocessed the 5' RACE reads with MiXCR, giving one entry per CDR3 protein. The sample yields 500,000 or so distinct CDR3 sequences, approximately 15% seen once. The same data also contributed to another study, on yellow fever vaccine responses in identical twins.

Material: CD4+ T cells sorted from blood. These TCRs come from a woman under 30 in good health. Both conserved end residues are part of each CDR3. The D gene is left open where the match is weak. Size tells how often a clone was seen (once, few, many) or the class of an expanded clone, and some rows leave it out.

size: few
D: TRBD1
J: TRBJ2-3
V: TRBV20-1
CDR3: CSARTGILDTQYF
DNA: TGCAGTGCCAGGACAGGGATATTGGATACGCAGTATTTT

size: few
D: .
J: TRBJ1-6
V: TRBV7-3
CDR3: CASSSGNSPLHF
DNA: TGTGCCAGCAGCTCCGGTAATTCACCCCTCCACTTT

size: .
D: .
J: TRBJ1-6
V: TRBV20-1
CDR3: CSARGVSPLHF
DNA: TGCAGTGCTAGAGGGGTTTCACCCCTCCACTTT

size: .
D: .
J: TRBJ2-1
V: TRBV12-3/TRBV12-4
CDR3: CASSPARGEQFF
DNA: TGTGCCAGCAGTCCAGCTAGGGGTGAGCAGTTCTTC

size: .
D: .
J: TRBJ2-3
V: TRBV7-2
CDR3: CASSFRGGSGGADTQYF
DNA: TGTGCCAGCAGCTTTCGTGGAGGTTCGGGTGGAGCAGATACGCAGTATTTT

size: .
D: .
J: TRBJ2-2
V: TRBV7-9
CDR3: CASSLKWANHNTGELFF
DNA: TGTGCCAGCAGCTTAAAGTGGGCGAATCATAACACCGGGGAGCTGTTTTTT

size: few
D: .
J: TRBJ1-3
V: TRBV7-3
CDR3: CASSVTGSSGNTIYF
DNA: TGTGCCAGCAGCGTGACGGGCTCCTCTGGAAACACCATATATTTT

size: few
D: .
J: TRBJ2-3
V: TRBV7-9
CDR3: CASSYVGTSSTDTQYF
DNA: TGTGCCAGCAGCTACGTGGGGACCTCTAGCACAGATACGCAGTATTTT

size: many
D: TRBD2
J: TRBJ2-7
V: TRBV12-3/TRBV12-4
CDR3: CASSPETRLAGSVYEQYF
DNA: TGTGCCAGCAGTCCCGAAACTCGACTAGCGGGTAGTGTATACGAGCAGTACTTC

size: few
D: .
J: TRBJ2-3
V: TRBV5-1
CDR3: CASSTLRDTQYF
DNA: TGCGCCAGCAGCACCTTGAGGGATACGCAGTATTTT

size: .
D: .
J: TRBJ2-1
V: TRBV21-1
CDR3: CASSKVRTRLAGREQFF
DNA: TGTGCCAGCAGCAAAGTCCGAACACGACTAGCGGGAAGGGAGCAGTTCTTC

size: .
D: TRBD2
J: TRBJ2-5
V: TRBV7-3
CDR3: CASSSRLAGGRQETQYF
DNA: TGTGCCAGCAGCTCGCGACTAGCGGGGGGGAGACAAGAGACCCAGTACTTC

size: once
D: .
J: TRBJ2-7
V: TRBV4-1
CDR3: CASSQARGYEQYF
DNA: TGCGCCAGCAGCCAAGCCAGGGGCTACGAGCAGTACTTC

size: few
D: .
J: TRBJ2-3
V: TRBV7-9
CDR3: CASSPSMNTQYF
DNA: TGTGCCAGCAGCCCCTCGATGAATACGCAGTATTTT

size: many
D: .
J: TRBJ2-2
V: TRBV6-1
CDR3: CASSQLANTGELFF
DNA: TGTGCCAGCAGTCAACTTGCGAACACCGGGGAGCTGTTTTTT

size: .
D: TRBD1
J: TRBJ2-1
V: TRBV18
CDR3: CASSPIGTAPNEQFF
DNA: TGTGCCAGCTCACCAATCGGGACAGCACCCAATGAGCAGTTCTTC

size: many
D: TRBD2
J: TRBJ2-1
V: TRBV6-8
CDR3: CASRALWRGCNEQFF
DNA: TGTGCCAGCCGCGCCCTATGGCGGGGGTGTAATGAGCAGTTCTTC

size: .
D: .
J: TRBJ2-7
V: TRBV6-5
CDR3: CASSSPAGSLYEQYF
DNA: TGTGCCAGCAGTTCCCCAGCGGGTTCCCTCTACGAGCAGTACTTC

size: many
D: .
J: TRBJ2-1
V: TRBV7-9
CDR3: CASSLGEYNEQFF
DNA: TGTGCCAGCAGCTTAGGCGAGTACAATGAGCAGTTCTTC

size: .
D: .
J: TRBJ2-7
V: TRBV10-2
CDR3: CASSEPSYEQYF
DNA: TGCGCCAGCAGTGAACCCAGCTACGAGCAGTACTTC

size: few
D: .
J: TRBJ2-5
V: TRBV6-4
CDR3: CASSDRVQTPETQYF
DNA: TGTGCCAGCAGTGATCGGGTCCAAACCCCAGAGACCCAGTACTTC

size: few
D: .
J: TRBJ2-5
V: TRBV7-3
CDR3: CASSLDAGHQETQYF
DNA: TGTGCCAGCAGCTTAGATGCGGGGCACCAAGAGACCCAGTACTTC

size: few
D: .
J: TRBJ2-1
V: TRBV4-3
CDR3: CADGGRGRGYNEQFF
DNA: TGCGCCGACGGAGGAAGGGGGCGGGGTTACAATGAGCAGTTCTTC